The 29 T cell receptor beta chains given below trace back to one sample, sequenced in a study of identical twins. TCRdb ran MiXCR on the 5' RACE reads and lists one entry per CDR3 protein. The sample includes a few hundred thousand distinct CDR3 sequences, about 13% seen only once; the top ten take more than 3.5%. The same sample was also used in a study of yellow fever vaccine responses in identical twins.

Sequencing input: memory (CD45RO+) T cells sorted from blood. Receptor source: a woman aged 18-29 years in good health.

The gene calls are TRBV10-1 and TRBJ1-1; D possibly corresponds to TRBD1 (6 bases). The CDR3 is 14 residues long. Germline-derived CDR1 and CDR2 are WNHNN and SYGVQD (reference sequence). V gave up 2 bases and J gave up 9 bases, with 16 bases separating them. The CDR3 region is CASSEPYRDKKAFF. CDR3 DNA sequence: TGCGCCAGCAGTGAGCCTTACCGGGACAAAAAAGCTTTCTTT.

This clonotype was counted a few times. V usage is TRBV4-3 and J usage is TRBJ2-1; D may be TRBD2 (6 bases). This CDR3 contains 15 residues. V shed 1 base and J shed 3 bases, with 10 bases lying between them. CDR1 and CDR2 (germline): LGHNA, YSLEER. The CDR3, as DNA: TGCGCCAGCAGCCAAGCGGGAGAATTCTACAATGAGCAGTTCTTC. Translated: CASSQAGEFYNEQFF.

As DNA, the CDR3 is TGTGCCAGCAGTGAGGTTAGCGGGGGGTACCAAGAGACCCAGTACTTC. Amino acids: CASSEVSGGYQETQYF. V usage is TRBV6-1 and J usage is TRBJ2-5, with 10 bases aligning to TRBD2. Trimming removed 3 bases from V and 0 bases from J; junction bases left unmatched: 4. This CDR3 has 16 amino acids. Germline V CDR1 and CDR2: MNHNS, SASEGT.

The table lists this clonotype with many counts. The CDR3 is CASTNLDTQYF. The CDR3 coding sequence is TGTGCCAGCACCAATCTGGATACGCAGTATTTT. This chain uses TRBV7-2 with TRBJ2-3; D is undetermined. CDR1 is SGHTA, CDR2 FQGNSA, per germline. V was pared by 7 bases and J by 6 bases, with 8 bases between. The CDR3 covers 11 residues.

This clonotype was observed a few times. This chain connects TRBV18 to TRBJ2-7; maybe TRBD2 (7 bases). Germline V gene lookup returns CDR1 KGHSH and CDR2 LQKENI. The CDR3 spans 16 residues. V shed 4 bases and J shed 1 base, with 17 bases lying between them. This CDR3 is CASSLSSGGSSYEQYF. The CDR3 nucleotides are TGTGCCAGCTCACTCTCTTCGGGGGGCAGTTCCTACGAGCAGTACTTC.

This clonotype has at least ten counts. The V gene is TRBV7-8, the J gene TRBJ1-5; unclear D gene. The CDR3 extends over 15 amino acids. V lost 1 base and J 0 bases, leaving 7 bases between the germline ends. Germline V CDR1 and CDR2: SGHVS, FQNEAQ. The CDR3 bases are TGTGCCAGCAGCTTAGGGGAGGATAGCAATCAGCCCCAGCATTTT. This codes for CASSLGEDSNQPQHF.

Only a few counts were recorded for this clonotype. The chain has TRBV20-1 and TRBJ1-1; D perhaps matches TRBD1 (5 bases). Per the germline V gene, CDR1 is DFQATT and CDR2 is SNEGSKA (reference sequence). The V end lost 0 bases, the J end lost 5 bases, and 13 bases lay between the germline ends. This CDR3 comprises 14 residues. CDR3 sequence reads: CSAREPDRGTEAFF. CDR3 bases: TGCAGTGCTAGAGAACCGGACCGGGGGACTGAAGCTTTCTTT.

In its sample, this clonotype was seen many times. The genes are TRBV2 and TRBJ1-5; D ambiguous. V shed 4 bases and J shed 6 bases, with 13 bases lying between them. There are 14 residues in the CDR3. Germline V lookup: CDR1 SNHLY, CDR2 FYNNEI. CDR3 in DNA: TGTGCCAGCAGTGGGACGGTCAGAGGTCAGCCCCAGCATTTT. Encoded protein: CASSGTVRGQPQHF.

This clonotype appeared a few times. This chain joins TRBV12-3 or TRBV12-4 and TRBJ2-1; D unresolved. The CDR3 runs to 12 residues. V lost 10 bases and J lost 3, with 10 bases in between. This CDR3 reads CAKFKGYNEQFF. The CDR3 nucleotides are TGTGCCAAGTTTAAGGGCTACAATGAGCAGTTCTTC.

This CDR3 is CSANKGHLAKNIQYF. The CDR3, as DNA: TGCAGTGCTAACAAGGGACACTTAGCCAAAAACATTCAGTACTTC. The chain has TRBV20-1 and TRBJ2-4; D is possibly TRBD1 (6 bases). The CDR3 extends over 15 amino acids. The germline gives CDR1 DFQATT, CDR2 SNEGSKA (reference sequence). The ends were cut back, 4 bases at V and 0 bases at J, with 13 bases in the middle.

The chain couples TRBV11-2 to TRBJ1-2; possibly TRBD1 for D (5 bases). The germline gives CDR1 SGHAT, CDR2 FQNNGV. V shed 1 base and J shed 8 bases, with 20 bases lying between them. This CDR3 is 16 amino acids long. The CDR3 sequence: CASSLGRTKGDDGYTF. CDR3 sequence (DNA): TGTGCCAGCAGCTTAGGCCGGACGAAAGGGGATGACGGCTACACCTTC.

This chain joins TRBV5-1 and TRBJ2-2, with unresolved D. Trimming cost V 4 bases and J 0 bases, with 10 bases left between them. Germline V gene lookup returns CDR1 SGHRS and CDR2 YFSETQ. The CDR3 length is 15 residues. CDR3 DNA sequence: TGCGCCAGCAGCGGCTCGGTCGCGAACACCGGGGAGCTGTTTTTT. Amino acid sequence: CASSGSVANTGELFF.

The chain uses TRBV7-2 and TRBJ2-3; D unresolved. Germline lookup yields CDR1 SGHTA and CDR2 FQGNSA. CDR3 length: 13 residues. The V end was cut by 5 bases, the J end by 2 bases, with 8 bases between. The CDR3 is CASSTLVTDTQYF. Written as DNA, the CDR3 is TGTGCCAGCAGCACGCTAGTCACAGATACGCAGTATTTT. Drawing the rest from reference TRBV7-2 and TRBJ2-3, the complete variable domain is GAGVSQSPSNKVTEKGKDVELRCDPISGHTALYWYRQSLGQGLEFLIYFQGNSAPDKSGLPSDRFSAERTGGSVSTLTIQRTQQEDSAVYLCASSTLVTDTQYFGPGTRLTVL.

The table lists this clonotype with a few counts. This rearrangement joins TRBV25-1 to TRBJ2-7, with D uncertain. This CDR3 spans 14 amino acids. V dropped 6 bases and J dropped 0 bases, with 12 bases sitting between them. Germline V gives CDR1 MGHDK, CDR2 SYGVNS. The CDR3 nucleotides are TGTGCCAGCAGGCCCGGACCGGACTCCTACGAGCAGTACTTC. Translating gives CASRPGPDSYEQYF.

The V call is TRBV5-5, the J call TRBJ1-4, with a weak D call TRBD1 (5 bases). This CDR3 is 15 amino acids long. The V gene lost 4 bases and the J gene lost 8 bases, with 18 bases spanning the gap. From germline, CDR1 is SGHKS and CDR2 YYEKEE (reference sequence). The DNA for the CDR3 is TGTGCCAGCAGCACCGGGACGGCCGATTGGGAAAAACTGTTTTTT. It yields the protein CASSTGTADWEKLFF.

The chain employs TRBV20-1 and TRBJ2-7; D gene unclear. Germline V lookup: CDR1 DFQATT, CDR2 SNEGSKA (reference sequence). V gave up 3 bases and J gave up 2 bases, with 17 bases separating them. The CDR3 is 15 residues long. The CDR3 is CSASLNDNTPYEQYF. The CDR3 DNA reads TGCAGTGCTAGCCTAAACGACAATACCCCCTACGAGCAGTACTTC.

This clonotype was counted many times. The chain couples TRBV10-3 to TRBJ2-3, with 12 positions matching TRBD1. The germline CDR1 and CDR2 sequences are ENHRY and SYGVKD. After removal of 6 bases from V and 4 bases from J, the junction contained 8 bases not matched to a gene. This CDR3 is built from 16 residues. Here the CDR3 DNA reads TGTGCCATCAGCCCAGGGACAGGGGGCGGATCAGATACGCAGTATTTT. It translates to CAISPGTGGGSDTQYF.

This clonotype was found a few times. This chain joins TRBV28 and TRBJ1-5, with TRBD1 as a possible D gene (5 bases). V was trimmed by 2 bases and J by 6 bases, leaving 8 bases between them. In germline, CDR1 is MDHEN, CDR2 SYDVKM. The CDR3 loop spans 13 amino acids. The CDR3 reads CASSLLGTQPQHF. The DNA of the CDR3 is TGTGCCAGCAGTTTACTAGGGACTCAGCCCCAGCATTTT. The full variable domain, with the rest looked up from reference TRBV28 and TRBJ1-5, is DVKVTQSSRYLVKRTGEKVFLECVQDMDHENMFWYRQDPGLGLRLIYFSYDVKMKEKGDIPEGYSVSREKKERFSLILESASTNQTSMYLCASSLLGTQPQHFGDGTRLSIL.

The chain carries TRBV5-1 and TRBJ1-2; 9 bases line up with TRBD1. Germline CDR1 SGHRS, CDR2 YFSETQ. CDR3 length: 14 amino acids. V shed 4 bases, J shed 8 bases, and the junction held 9 bases outside the gene matches. The CDR3 bases are TGCGCCAGCAGCGGCGGGGGACAGGGAGACGGCTACACCTTC. It encodes CASSGGGQGDGYTF. Looking up the rest from reference TRBV5-1 and TRBJ1-2 gives the full variable domain: KAGVTQTPRYLIKTRGQQVTLSCSPISGHRSVSWYQQTPGQGLQFLFEYFSETQRNKGNFPGRFSGRQFSNSRSEMNVSTLELGDSALYLCASSGGGQGDGYTFGSGTRLTVV.

This chain uses TRBV11-2 with TRBJ2-1; the match to TRBD2 covers 11 bases. V shed 1 base and J 9 bases; nucleotides not matched to a gene: 5. The germline V gene has CDR1 SGHAT and CDR2 FQNNGV. The CDR3 spans 15 residues. In DNA form, the CDR3 reads TGTGCCAGCAGCTTAGGGGCTAGCGGGGGGATTGAGCAGTTCTTC. It encodes CASSLGASGGIEQFF.

This clonotype was detected many times. The CDR3 is CSAWDSNTGELFF. CDR3 nucleotide sequence: TGCAGTGCTTGGGACAGTAACACCGGGGAGCTGTTTTTT. The chain uses TRBV20-1 and TRBJ2-2, with 7 positions matching TRBD1. Trimming took 5 bases from V and 2 from J; bases not matched to a gene: 2. Germline CDR1 DFQATT, CDR2 SNEGSKA (reference sequence). The CDR3 sequence is 13 residues long.

V gene TRBV21-1 combines with J gene TRBJ1-2; no check of the table's D call, TRBD1, against the DNA was made. TRBV21-1 is deemed a pseudogene. This CDR3 region has 18 residues. The CDR3 loop reads CASSHIPPARGAGYGYTF. CDR3 DNA sequence: TGTGCCAGCAGTCACATCCCGCCCGCCAGGGGCGCTGGCTATGGCTACACCTTC.

This clonotype appeared many times. The chain couples TRBV5-1 to TRBJ2-3, with 7 nucleotides matching TRBD1. The CDR3 contains 15 residues. The J segment lost 2 bases and the V segment lost 3 bases, leaving 6 bases of the junction unmatched. Germline values: CDR1 SGHRS, CDR2 YFSETQ. CDR3 in amino acids: CASSSGQPLTDTQYF. The CDR3 DNA reads as TGCGCCAGCAGCTCGGGACAGCCCCTCACAGATACGCAGTATTTT. Filled out from reference TRBV5-1 and TRBJ2-3, the complete variable domain reads KAGVTQTPRYLIKTRGQQVTLSCSPISGHRSVSWYQQTPGQGLQFLFEYFSETQRNKGNFPGRFSGRQFSNSRSEMNVSTLELGDSALYLCASSSGQPLTDTQYFGPGTRLTVL.

The chain has TRBV11-2 and TRBJ2-2, with D possibly matching TRBD1 (7 bases). V lost 1 base and J 5 bases, leaving 14 bases between the germline ends. The germline CDR1 and CDR2 sequences are SGHAT and FQNNGV. The CDR3 loop spans 16 amino acids. CDR3 loop: CASSLVGQGGTGELFF. CDR3 coding DNA: TGTGCCAGCAGCTTAGTTGGGCAGGGGGGTACCGGGGAGCTGTTTTTT.

The chain couples TRBV5-6 to TRBJ2-7, with 9 positions matching TRBD1. The CDR3 runs to 15 residues. V lost 4 bases to trimming and J lost 0 bases; unmatched junction nucleotides: 5. Germline V lookup: CDR1 SGHDT, CDR2 YYEEEE. The CDR3 bases are TGTGCCAGCAGCCCGGGACAGGGCACCTCCTACGAGCAGTACTTC. It yields the protein CASSPGQGTSYEQYF.

In its sample, this clonotype was seen a few times. The CDR3 here is CASSLYGQGPNTEAFF. The CDR3 nucleotides are TGTGCCAGCAGTTTATACGGACAGGGACCGAACACTGAAGCTTTCTTT. The J gene is TRBJ1-1, the V gene TRBV27, with 8 bases identical to TRBD1. CDR1 and CDR2 from the germline V gene are MNHEY and SMNVEV (reference sequence). The CDR3 has 16 residues. Losses at the gene ends were 1 base for V and 1 base for J; bases not matched to a gene: 5.

The chain combines TRBV5-1 with TRBJ2-6; no reliable D call. V was shortened by 0 bases and J by 0 bases, with 10 bases between the two germline ends. The germline CDR1 and CDR2 sequences are SGHRS and YFSETQ. CDR3 length: 17 residues. CDR3 residues: CASSLGQASSGANVLTF. Here the CDR3 DNA reads TGCGCCAGCAGCTTGGGGCAGGCCAGCTCTGGGGCCAACGTCCTGACTTTC.

The chain has TRBV4-3 and TRBJ2-1; D might be TRBD1 (6 bases). V was shortened by 2 bases and J by 5 bases, with 10 bases between the two germline ends. Germline V lookup: CDR1 LGHNA, CDR2 YSLEER. The CDR3 loop spans 14 amino acids. The CDR3 coding sequence is TGCGCCAGCAGCCAAACGGACAGAAACAATGAGCAGTTCTTC. As protein: CASSQTDRNNEQFF.

This clonotype was seen many times. V and J are TRBV6-2 or TRBV6-3 and TRBJ1-5; no clear D. With 0 bases removed from V and 0 bases from J, the gap between germline ends came to 15 bases. CDR3 size: 18 residues. CDR1 and CDR2 (germline): MNHEY, SVGEGT. The CDR3 region is CASSYSNRELYSNQPQHF. DNA for the CDR3: TGTGCCAGCAGTTACTCGAATCGGGAGCTATATAGCAATCAGCCCCAGCATTTT.